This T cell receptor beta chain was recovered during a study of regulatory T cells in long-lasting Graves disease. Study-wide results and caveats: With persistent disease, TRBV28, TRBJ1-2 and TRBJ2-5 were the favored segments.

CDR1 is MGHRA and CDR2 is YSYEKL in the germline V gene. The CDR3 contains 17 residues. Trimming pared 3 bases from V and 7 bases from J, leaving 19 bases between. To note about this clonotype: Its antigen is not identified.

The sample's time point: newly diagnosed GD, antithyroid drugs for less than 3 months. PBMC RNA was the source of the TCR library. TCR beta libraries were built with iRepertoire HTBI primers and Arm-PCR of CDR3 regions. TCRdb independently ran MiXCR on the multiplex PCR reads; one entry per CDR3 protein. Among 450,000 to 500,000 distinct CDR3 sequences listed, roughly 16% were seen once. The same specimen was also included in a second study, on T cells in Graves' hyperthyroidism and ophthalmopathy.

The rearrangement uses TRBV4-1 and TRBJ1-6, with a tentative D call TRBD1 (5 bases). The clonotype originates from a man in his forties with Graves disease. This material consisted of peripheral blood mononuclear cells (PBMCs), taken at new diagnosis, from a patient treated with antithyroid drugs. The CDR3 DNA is TGCGCCAGCAGCCACCGAGACAAGGGGATTGACAATTCACCCCTCCACTTT. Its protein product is CASSHRDKGIDNSPLHF.